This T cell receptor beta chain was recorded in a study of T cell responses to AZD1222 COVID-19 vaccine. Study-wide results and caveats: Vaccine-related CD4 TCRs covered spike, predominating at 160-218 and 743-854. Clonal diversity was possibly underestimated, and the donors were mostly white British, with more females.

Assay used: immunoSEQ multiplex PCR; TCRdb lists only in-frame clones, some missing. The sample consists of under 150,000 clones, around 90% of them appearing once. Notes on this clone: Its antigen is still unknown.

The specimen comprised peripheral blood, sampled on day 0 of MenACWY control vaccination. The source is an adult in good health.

The CDR3 here is CASYKTGQGNYEQYF. CDR3 nucleotide sequence: TGTGCCAGCTATAAGACGGGACAGGGGAACTACGAGCAGTACTTC. This rearrangement joins TRBV28 to TRBJ2-7; TRBD1 agrees at 10 bases. The germline gives CDR1 MDHEN, CDR2 SYDVKM. The CDR3 is made up of 15 amino acids. After removal of 8 bases from V and 3 bases from J, the junction contained 10 bases not matched to a gene. The full variable domain, rest sourced from reference TRBV28 and TRBJ2-7, is DVKVTQSSRYLVKRTGEKVFLECVQDMDHENMFWYRQDPGLGLRLIYFSYDVKMKEKGDIPEGYSVSREKKERFSLILESASTNQTSMYLCASYKTGQGNYEQYFGPGTRLTVT.